This is a list of T cell receptor beta chains from one sample in a study of cytomegalovirus exposure and HLA in healthy donors. Sequencing was performed with immunoSEQ multiplex PCR; in TCRdb, only in-frame clones are kept and a portion is missing. Of about 150,000 clones listed, roughly 70% are singletons. Sequencing was done on a sample of PBMCs. The source of these receptors is a male donor in good health and CMV-seronegative. Each CDR3 is given without its conserved first and last residue.

v_call cdr3_aa
TRBV9 ASSIAGVDEQF
TRBV5-8 ASRLMGSFGSSYEQY
TRBV30 AWSSKRRFGTDTQY
TRBV6-5 ASSYSEGANSPLH
TRBV25-1 ASRRPGWRDNEQF
TRBV7-9 ASSFPQTENIQY
TRBV28 ASSFYGGVGNIQY
TRBV5-1 ASSATGSNTEAF
TRBV4-3 ASSQVSGSGANVLT
TRBV7-8 ASSSPPWTKGNEQY
TRBV4-3 ASSQDRTGAFYGYT
TRBV6-1 ASSEGGVYEQY
TRBV7-2 ASSRAGGPDEQY
TRBV5-6 ASSWGTGAGNTIY
TRBV19 ASSISETQY
TRBV6-1 ASSTHPGVNTEAF
TRBV6-5 ASSLGQGVAETQY
TRBV10-3 AIVKSSGDTIY
TRBV7-6 ASSSGQYQETQY
TRBV9 ASSVSSGGGSSNSPLH
TRBV13 ASSPGQGNYEQY
TRBV28 ASSLLYPGANVLT
TRBV9 ASRTSGSDTQY
TRBV19 ASSRTGGAKNIQY
TRBV6-5 ASSLQGFSGNTIY
TRBV18 ASSPNQYEQY
TRBV19 ASSIRWRGKASGELF
TRBV9 ASSGFSGRSTDTQY
TRBV28 ASSLQGQDTQY
TRBV6-1 ASSEGQGLSIQY
TRBV5-1 ASSIGQGRAPLH
TRBV5-1 ASSNSTGSGQPQH
TRBV27 ASSPWTSVNNEQF
TRBV5-1 ASSPEGFGGETQY
TRBV28 ASSSTGGLSEKLF
TRBV5-1 ASSGTGNTGELF
TRBV4-1 ASSLSGGAGETQY
TRBV5-4 ASTPDRSETQY
TRBV6-5 ASHGQRVTGELF